This TCR beta chain was recorded in a study of cytomegalovirus exposure and HLA in healthy donors. Study at large: Most genotyped donors, around four fifths of 398, had Caucasian-associated genetic ancestry. Study-level findings and limits: Published work reported that the classifier diagnosed cytomegalovirus status with high specificity and sensitivity. Most TCRs appeared rarely, but some public TCRs recurred in many donors. TCR beta V- and J-gene trimming, according to a later analysis, was linked to a missense DCLRE1C variant.

The PCR ran on 60 Vbeta and 13 Jbeta primers. The method was immunoSEQ multiplex PCR; TCRdb's version includes in-frame clones alone and lacks a portion of them. This sample carries around 74,000 clones, with around 4.4% going to the ten biggest clones. The CDR3 loop spans 17 amino acids. Per germline, CDR1 MNHNS and CDR2 SASEGT. Trimming cost V 3 bases and J 2 bases; bases outside gene matches: 13. As for this clone: The target antigen is unknown.

The chain carries TRBV6-1 and TRBJ2-7; 7 nucleotides align to TRBD2. This sequence was found in a young man in good health and CMV-seronegative. The material sequenced was PBMCs. The CDR3 DNA is TGTGCCAGCAGTGAGTGGTTAGGGAGGGACGCCACCTACGAGCAGTACTTC. It codes for CASSEWLGRDATYEQYF.